Following are 15 T cell receptor beta chains from one sample sequenced in a study of response to subunit inactivated influenza vaccine. TCRdb reanalysed the RT-PCR reads using MiXCR and keeps one entry per CDR3 protein. The sample yields hundreds of thousands of distinct CDR3 sequences, 15% to 17% seen once. Source: PBMCs from blood, taken roughly 13 days after vaccination. All receptors derive from a man aged 50 or older who received an inactivated influenza vaccine.

This clonotype has more than one count but fewer than ten. CDR3 DNA sequence: TGCAGCGTTGAAGATCAGTGGGCCAAATACAATGAGCAGTTCTTC. Residues: CSVEDQWAKYNEQFF. V is TRBV29-1 and J is TRBJ2-1, with no clear D. V lost 0 bases and J lost 4, with 13 bases in between. The length of the CDR3 is 15 residues. The germline gives CDR1 SQVTM, CDR2 ANQGSEA.

A few counts support this clonotype. The rearrangement links TRBV5-1 to TRBJ2-1, with 13 bases identical to TRBD2. The germline CDR1 and CDR2 sequences are SGHRS and YFSETQ. The ends lost 0 bases at V and 3 bases at J; junction bases unmatched: 3. This CDR3 contains 17 residues. The CDR3 coding sequence is TGCGCCAGCAGCTTGGGGACTAGCGGGAGAGGCTACAATGAGCAGTTCTTC. Translation gives CASSLGTSGRGYNEQFF.

This clonotype was counted at least ten times. The chain links TRBV10-3 to TRBJ2-7, with D possibly matching TRBD1 (5 bases). Germline values: CDR1 ENHRY, CDR2 SYGVKD. V lost 0 bases and J 0 bases, leaving 9 bases between the germline ends. The CDR3 contains 15 residues. This CDR3 reads CAISESPGLSYEQYF. The DNA of the CDR3 is TGTGCCATCAGTGAGTCGCCAGGGCTCTCCTACGAGCAGTACTTC.

This clonotype occurred a few times. The chain employs TRBV20-1 and TRBJ1-3, with 9 positions matching TRBD1. V was clipped by 2 bases and J by 1 base; unmatched bases: 3. The CDR3 has 15 amino acids. CDR1 and CDR2 from the germline V gene are DFQATT and SNEGSKA (reference sequence). CDR3 nucleotide sequence: TGCAGTGCTAGACGACAGGGGGTTTCTGGAAACACCATATATTTT. This gives the protein CSARRQGVSGNTIYF.

This clonotype came up a few times. The chain carries TRBV30 and TRBJ1-3; no clear D gene. The CDR3 spans 15 residues. The V and J ends lost 0 bases and 0 bases respectively, with 9 bases between them. Looked up from germline, CDR1 is GTSNPN and CDR2 is SVGIG (reference sequence). CDR3 nucleotides: TGTGCCTGGAGTGTAGCGGGAACCTCTGGAAACACCATATATTTT. It specifies CAWSVAGTSGNTIYF.

This clonotype was seen only a few times. In DNA form, the CDR3 reads TGTGCCAGCACCACGGGGAGGGGAATTGATGACACTGAAGCTTTCTTT. Translating it yields CASTTGRGIDDTEAFF. J is TRBJ1-1 and V is TRBV12-3 or TRBV12-4; the D gene is possibly TRBD1 (5 bases). Between the trimmed V and J ends, which lost 7 bases and 3 bases, there was a span of 21 bases. The CDR3 runs to 16 residues.

This clonotype was seen a handful of times. V is TRBV6-5 and J is TRBJ2-7, with TRBD2 as a possible D gene (5 bases). Trimming took 2 bases from V and 2 from J, leaving 16 bases between them. CDR3 size: 16 residues. The germline V gene has CDR1 MNHEY and CDR2 SVGAGI. DNA for the CDR3: TGTGCCAGCAGTTACGCCGGAGGTGGGCCTACCTACGAGCAGTACTTC. Translation: CASSYAGGGPTYEQYF.

The J gene is TRBJ2-2, the V gene TRBV20-1; D is possibly TRBD1 or TRBD2 (5 bases each). The CDR3 covers 16 residues. Germline-derived CDR1 and CDR2 are DFQATT and SNEGSKA (reference sequence). The V and J ends lost 5 bases and 4 bases respectively, with 20 bases between them. In DNA, the CDR3 is TGCAGTGCTCCGGGGCCTATGAGGGAGTCCACCGGGGAGCTGTTTTTT. It codes for CSAPGPMRESTGELFF.

The sample holds a few counts of this clonotype. V is TRBV2 and J is TRBJ2-5; the match to TRBD1 covers 7 bases. This CDR3 spans 13 amino acids. Per the germline V gene, CDR1 is SNHLY and CDR2 is FYNNEI. The V segment lost 3 bases and the J segment 5 bases; nucleotides outside the gene matches: 3. The DNA of the CDR3 is TGTGCCAGCAGTGAGGGACAGATCGAGACCCAGTACTTC. Amino acid sequence: CASSEGQIETQYF.

The J gene is TRBJ2-4, the V gene TRBV7-2; D possibly corresponds to TRBD1 (6 bases). This CDR3 spans 15 amino acids. Trimming pared 3 bases from V and 1 base from J, leaving 10 bases between. Looked up from germline, CDR1 is SGHTA and CDR2 is FQGNSA. Here the CDR3 DNA reads TGTGCCAGCAGCTTCCTGGGGGCTGCCAAAAACATTCAGTACTTC. Encoded protein: CASSFLGAAKNIQYF.

This clonotype was seen only a few times. V gene TRBV7-2 combines with J gene TRBJ2-6, with 9 bases identical to TRBD1. This CDR3 contains 17 residues. The V segment lost 3 bases and the J segment 0 bases; nucleotides outside the gene matches: 3. In germline, CDR1 is SGHTA, CDR2 FQGNSA. The CDR3 loop reads CASSLMGQGSGANVLTF. In DNA, the CDR3 is TGTGCCAGCAGCTTGATGGGACAGGGCTCTGGGGCCAACGTCCTGACTTTC.

This clonotype has just a few counts. The J gene is TRBJ2-3, the V gene TRBV24-1; weak D call: TRBD1 (6 bases). Germline CDR1 reads KGHDR; CDR2 reads SFDVKD. This CDR3 region has 16 residues. The ends were cut back, 4 bases at V and 4 bases at J, with 17 bases in the middle. The CDR3 nucleotides are TGTGCCACCAGTGACCCTAAAAGGGGGTGGGCAGATACGCAGTATTTT. Amino acid sequence: CATSDPKRGWADTQYF.

This clonotype was seen a few times. The chain carries TRBV29-1 and TRBJ2-1; D not certain. The CDR3 consists of 12 residues. With 7 bases removed from V and 5 bases from J, the gap between germline ends came to 12 bases. The germline V gene has CDR1 SQVTM and CDR2 ANQGSEA. The CDR3 loop reads CSAGRANNEQFF. The CDR3, as DNA: TGCAGCGCCGGTAGAGCTAACAATGAGCAGTTCTTC.

V is TRBV6-5 and J is TRBJ1-5; D gene ambiguous. This CDR3 has 14 amino acids. V was pared by 5 bases and J by 2 bases, with 10 bases between. Germline V gene sequence: CDR1 MNHEY, CDR2 SVGAGI. The CDR3 region is CASSNEGRNQPQHF. The CDR3 DNA is TGTGCCAGCAGTAACGAAGGGCGCAATCAGCCCCAGCATTTT.

This rearrangement joins TRBV20-1 to TRBJ1-2, with D tentatively TRBD1 (5 bases). This CDR3 has 12 residues. Trimming took 6 bases from V and 5 from J, leaving 13 bases between them. Germline loops: CDR1 DFQATT, CDR2 SNEGSKA (reference sequence). The CDR3 sequence: CSARDRLYGYTF. The CDR3 coding sequence is TGCAGTGCCCGAGACAGACTGTATGGCTACACCTTC.